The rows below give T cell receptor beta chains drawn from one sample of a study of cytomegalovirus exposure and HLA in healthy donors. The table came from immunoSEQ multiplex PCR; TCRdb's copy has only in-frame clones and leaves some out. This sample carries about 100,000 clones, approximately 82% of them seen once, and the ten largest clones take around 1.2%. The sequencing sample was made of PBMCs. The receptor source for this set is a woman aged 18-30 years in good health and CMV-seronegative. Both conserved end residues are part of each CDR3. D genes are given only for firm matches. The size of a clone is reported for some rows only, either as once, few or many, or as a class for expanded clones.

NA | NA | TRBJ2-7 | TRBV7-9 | TGTGCCAGCAGCTCGGCGGGATACGAGCAGTACTTC | CASSSAGYEQYF
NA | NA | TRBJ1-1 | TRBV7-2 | TGTGCCAGCAGCCGAGGGATGGGAGATGCTTTCTTT | CASSRGMGDAFF
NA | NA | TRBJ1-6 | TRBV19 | TGTGCCAGTAGAAGACACGATAATTCACCCCTCCACTTT | CASRRHDNSPLHF
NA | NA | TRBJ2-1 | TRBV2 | TGTGCCAGCAGTGACTTGGGCGTACCGGCCTACAATGAGCAGTTCTTC | CASSDLGVPAYNEQFF
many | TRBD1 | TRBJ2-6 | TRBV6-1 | TGTGCCAGCAGATCAGGGGGCTCTGGGGCCAACGTCCTGACTTTC | CASRSGGSGANVLTF
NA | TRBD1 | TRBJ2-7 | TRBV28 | TGTGCCAGCAGCTCACCCCCTCAGGGGGCCTACGAGCAGTACTTC | CASSSPPQGAYEQYF
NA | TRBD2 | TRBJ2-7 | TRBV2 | TGTGCCAGCACCCCGACACTGGGACTAGCGGGACGGGTCGTGCAGTACTTC | CASTPTLGLAGRVVQYF
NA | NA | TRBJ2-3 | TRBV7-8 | TGTGCCAGCAGCTTAGTGGGCCTCTCACACGGCACAGATACGCAGTATTTT | CASSLVGLSHGTDTQYF
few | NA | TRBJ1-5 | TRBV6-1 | TGTGCCAGCGGAGTTTGGGTCGAAGGAAATCAGCCCCAGCATTTT | CASGVWVEGNQPQHF
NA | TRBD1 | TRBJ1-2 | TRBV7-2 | TGTGCCAGCAGCTCTCCTCGGGACAGGGGGCTCCCTAACTATGGCTACACCTTC | CASSSPRDRGLPNYGYTF
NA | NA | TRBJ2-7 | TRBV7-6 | TGTGCCAGCAGCTTATCTCCGGGACAAGTTTACGAGCAGTACTTC | CASSLSPGQVYEQYF
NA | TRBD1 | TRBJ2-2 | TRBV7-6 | TGTGCCAGCAGCTTACCCCGGGACAGGTCTGGGGTCACCGGGGAGCTGTTTTTT | CASSLPRDRSGVTGELFF
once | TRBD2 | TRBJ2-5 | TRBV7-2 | TGTGCCAGCAGCTTAGAAACTAGCGGGAGGCTGGCCCAGTACTTC | CASSLETSGRLAQYF
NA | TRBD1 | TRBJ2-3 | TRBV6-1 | TGTGCCAGCTCTACCGGGACAGGGGCAGCGGATACGCAGTATTTT | CASSTGTGAADTQYF
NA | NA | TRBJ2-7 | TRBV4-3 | TGCGCCAGCAGCCAAGGGCTCTCCTACGAGCAGTACTTC | CASSQGLSYEQYF
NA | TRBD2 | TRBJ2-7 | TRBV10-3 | TGTGCCATCAGCCCGGGGGGGACCTCCTACGAGCAGTACTTC | CAISPGGTSYEQYF
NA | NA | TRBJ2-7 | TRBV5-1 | TGCGCCAGCAGCTTAGGTTCAGGGTATAGCGAGCAGTACTTC | CASSLGSGYSEQYF
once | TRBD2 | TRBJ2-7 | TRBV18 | TGTGCCAGCTCAGGACTAGCCCCCACCCCGGTTGAGCAGTACTTC | CASSGLAPTPVEQYF
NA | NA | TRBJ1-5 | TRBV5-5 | TGTGCCAGCAGCAGATTCAGGGGTCGGAATCAGCCCCAGCATTTT | CASSRFRGRNQPQHF